The clone carrying this T cell receptor (beta chain) has at least ten counts. This sample is part of a study of regulatory T cells in long-lasting Graves disease. Trimming cost V 7 bases and J 9 bases; bases outside gene matches: 16. Germline assignment: CDR1 SEHNR and CDR2 FQNEAQ (reference sequence). This CDR3 comprises 16 residues. Time point in this sample: newly diagnosed GD, antithyroid drugs for less than 3 months. Scientists built the TCR library using RNA that was extracted from PBMCs. Arm-PCR with iRepertoire HTBI primers amplified the CDR3 regions for these TCR beta libraries. TCRdb recomputed calls from the multiplex PCR reads with MiXCR, one row per CDR3 protein. The table records fewer than 350,000 distinct CDR3 sequences, 15% to 20% of them present only once.

The material was peripheral blood mononuclear cells (PBMCs), obtained at new diagnosis, from a patient treated with antithyroid drugs. The TCR sequence derives from a female donor with Graves disease. The V gene is TRBV7-9, the J gene TRBJ2-1, with TRBD2 matching over 9 bases. The CDR3 bases are TGTGCCAGCATCCCTCTCGGGCGGGAGGGCCGTGGTGAGCAGTTCTTC. Protein: CASIPLGREGRGEQFF. The variable domain in full, completed from reference TRBV7-9 and TRBJ2-1, reads DTGVSQNPRHKITKRGQNVTFRCDPISEHNRLYWYRQTLGQGPEFLTYFQNEAQLEKSRLLSDRFSAERPKGSFSTLEIQRTEQGDSAMYLCASIPLGREGRGEQFFGPGTRLTVL.